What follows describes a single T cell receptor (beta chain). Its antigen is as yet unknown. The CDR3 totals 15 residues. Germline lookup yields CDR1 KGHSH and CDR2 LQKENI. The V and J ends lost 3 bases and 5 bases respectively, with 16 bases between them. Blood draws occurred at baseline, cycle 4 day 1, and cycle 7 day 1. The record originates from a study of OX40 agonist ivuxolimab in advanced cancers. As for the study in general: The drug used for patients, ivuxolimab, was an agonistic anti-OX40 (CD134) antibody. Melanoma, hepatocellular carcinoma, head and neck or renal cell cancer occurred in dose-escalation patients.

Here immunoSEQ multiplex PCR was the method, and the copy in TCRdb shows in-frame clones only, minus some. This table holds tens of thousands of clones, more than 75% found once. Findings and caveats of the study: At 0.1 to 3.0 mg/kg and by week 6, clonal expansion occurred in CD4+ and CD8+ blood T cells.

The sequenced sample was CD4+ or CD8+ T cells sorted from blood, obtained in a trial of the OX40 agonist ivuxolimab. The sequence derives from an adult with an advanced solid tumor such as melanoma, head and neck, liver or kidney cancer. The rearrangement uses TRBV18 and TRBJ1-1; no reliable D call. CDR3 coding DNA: TGTGCCAGCTCACCCGCGATACCCAGGCAAACTGAAGCTTTCTTT. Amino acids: CASSPAIPRQTEAFF.